These 5 T cell receptor beta chains were all obtained from the same sample, sequenced in a study of T cells in women clearing cervical HPV infection. Here immunoSEQ multiplex PCR was the method, and the copy in TCRdb shows in-frame clones only, minus some. The listing contains approximately 30,000 clones. Material for sequencing was blood buffy coat. The receptors originated from a woman aged 18 to 75 with a cervical HPV16 infection that either progressed to CIN3+ or cleared (not recorded which).

Concerning this clone itself: The CDR3 end lies 3 residues beyond the end of the read and is filled in from the germline J gene. The chain couples TRBV20-1 to TRBJ2-5, with 8 bases identical to TRBD1. The CDR3 is 15 residues long. V was pared by 6 bases and J by 3 bases, with 12 bases of the junction left unmatched. CDR1 and CDR2 from the germline V gene are DFQATT and SNEGSKA (reference sequence). The CDR3 bases that were read are TGCAGTGCCCGGGCCTCAGGGGGCCCGAAAGAGACC. It is translated as CSARASGGPKET. From start to end, the CDR3 is CSARASGGPKETQYF.

A word on this clone: The read finishes 3 residues shy of the CDR3 end, and the germline J gene is used to complete it. The chain links TRBV5-1 to TRBJ2-5, with D unclear. The length of the CDR3 is 14 residues. Trimming removed 3 bases from V and 2 bases from J, with 11 bases in between. In germline, CDR1 is SGHRS, CDR2 YFSETQ. The DNA read from the CDR3 is TGCGCCAGCAGCTGGCAGGCTATACAAGAGACC. Translating it yields CASSWQAIQET. The full-length CDR3 reads as CASSWQAIQETQYF.

Comments on this clone: The read ends 3 residues early relative to the CDR3; the germline J gene fills the gap. This chain links TRBV19 with TRBJ1-2; possible D gene TRBD1, 6 bases. The CDR3 contains 16 residues. CDR1 is LNHDA, CDR2 SQIVND, per germline (reference sequence). Trimming pared 5 bases from V and 6 bases from J, leaving 22 bases between. This CDR3 reads CASSSLPGGHLDGYTF. CDR3 bases read: TGTGCCAGTAGTTCTCTCCCTGGGGGACACCTAGATGGC.

On this clone itself: The DNA ends 3 residues before the CDR3 does, and the rest of the CDR3 is filled in from the germline J gene. The chain has TRBV11-2 and TRBJ2-7; TRBD1 might be the D (6 bases). V lost 5 bases and J 3 bases, leaving 17 bases between the germline ends. CDR1 SGHAT and CDR2 FQNNGV come from the germline V gene. This CDR3 region has 15 residues. The CDR3: CASSATDTGLYEQYF. The CDR3 bases that were read are TGTGCCAGCAGCGCCACCGATACAGGGCTCTACGAG.

A word on this clone: The read stops 3 residues short of the end of the CDR3; the missing end is completed from the germline J gene. The gene calls are TRBV6-2 or TRBV6-3 and TRBJ2-3; D perhaps matches TRBD1 (5 bases). There are 14 residues in the CDR3. V gave up 6 bases and J gave up 4 bases, with 14 bases separating them. In germline, CDR1 is MNHEY, CDR2 SVGEGT. The DNA read from the CDR3 is TGTGCCAGCAGGCGCCCCTCAGGGTCAGATACG. This gives the protein CASRRPSGSDT. The CDR3 as a whole reads CASRRPSGSDTQYF.